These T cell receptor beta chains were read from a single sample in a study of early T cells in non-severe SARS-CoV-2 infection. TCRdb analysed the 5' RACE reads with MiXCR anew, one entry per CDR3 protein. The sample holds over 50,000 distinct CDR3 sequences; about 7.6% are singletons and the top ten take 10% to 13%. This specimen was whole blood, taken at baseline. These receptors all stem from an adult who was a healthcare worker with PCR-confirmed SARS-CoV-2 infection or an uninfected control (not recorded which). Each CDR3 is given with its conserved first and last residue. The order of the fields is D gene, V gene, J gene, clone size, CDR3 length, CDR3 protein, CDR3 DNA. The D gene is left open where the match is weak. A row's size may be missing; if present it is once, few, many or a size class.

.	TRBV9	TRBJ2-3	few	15	CASSVVAGLLDTQYF	TGTGCCAGCAGCGTAGTGGCAGGGTTGTTGGATACGCAGTATTTT
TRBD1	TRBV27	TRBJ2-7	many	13	CATLRTGTYEQYF	TGTGCCACCCTCAGGACAGGAACATACGAGCAGTACTTC
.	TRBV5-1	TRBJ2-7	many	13	CASSLDPTYEQYF	TGCGCCAGCAGCTTGGATCCCACCTACGAGCAGTACTTC
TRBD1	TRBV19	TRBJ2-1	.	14	CASSIGGRGNEQFF	TGTGCCAGTAGTATTGGCGGCAGGGGGAATGAGCAGTTCTTC
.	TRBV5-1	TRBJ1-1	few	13	CASSLVDYTEAFF	TGCGCCAGCAGCTTGGTAGATTACACTGAAGCTTTCTTT
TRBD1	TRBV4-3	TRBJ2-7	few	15	CASSQASGQSLEQYF	TGCGCCAGCAGCCAAGCGTCGGGACAGAGCCTCGAGCAGTACTTC
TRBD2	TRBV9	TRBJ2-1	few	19	CASSVFPRTSGSSYNEQFF	TGTGCCAGCAGCGTTTTCCCGAGGACTAGCGGGAGCTCCTACAATGAGCAGTTCTTC
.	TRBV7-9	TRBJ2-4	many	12	CASSPALNIQYF	TGTGCCAGCAGCCCCGCTCTAAACATTCAGTACTTC
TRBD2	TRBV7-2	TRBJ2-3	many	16	CASSSGLAGETDTQYF	TGTGCCAGCAGCTCGGGACTAGCGGGAGAAACAGATACGCAGTATTTT
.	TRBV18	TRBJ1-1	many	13	CASSPAENTEAFF	TGTGCCAGCTCACCCGCGGAGAACACTGAAGCTTTCTTT
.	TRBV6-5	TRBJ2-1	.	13	CASSYTGVDEQFF	TGTGCCAGCAGTTACACTGGTGTGGATGAGCAGTTCTTC
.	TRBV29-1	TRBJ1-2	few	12	CSAQASRYGYTF	TGCAGCGCACAGGCGTCTCGCTATGGCTACACCTTC
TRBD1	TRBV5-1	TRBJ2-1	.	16	CASSLEAGGFYNEQFF	TGCGCCAGCAGCTTGGAGGCAGGGGGCTTCTACAATGAGCAGTTCTTC
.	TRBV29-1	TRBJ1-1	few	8	CSVGEAFF	TGCAGCGTTGGTGAAGCTTTCTTT
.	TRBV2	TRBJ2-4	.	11	CASSARPIQYF	TGTGCCAGCAGTGCACGGCCAATTCAGTACTTC
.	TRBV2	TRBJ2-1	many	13	CASSPRTHGEQFF	TGTGCCAGCAGTCCCCGGACTCACGGTGAGCAGTTCTTC
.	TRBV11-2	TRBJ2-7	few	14	CASSLAQINYEQYF	TGTGCCAGCAGCTTAGCACAGATCAACTACGAGCAGTACTTC
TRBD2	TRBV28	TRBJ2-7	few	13	CASRSGGNYEQYF	TGTGCCAGTAGATCCGGGGGGAACTACGAGCAGTACTTC
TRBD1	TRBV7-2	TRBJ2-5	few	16	CASSSAGQGSPEAQYF	TGTGCCAGCAGCTCTGCTGGACAGGGTAGCCCCGAGGCCCAGTACTTC
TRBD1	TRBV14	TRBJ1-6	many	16	CASSQGSGTGFSPLHF	TGTGCCAGCAGCCAAGGATCTGGGACAGGGTTTTCACCCCTCCACTTT
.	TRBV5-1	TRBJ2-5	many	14	CASSRGNSGGTQYF	TGCGCCAGCAGTCGCGGGAACTCCGGAGGGACCCAGTACTTC
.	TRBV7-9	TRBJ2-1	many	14	CASSRPGGYNEQFF	TGTGCCAGCAGCCGCCCTGGCGGCTACAATGAGCAGTTCTTC
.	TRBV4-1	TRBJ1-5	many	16	CASSQGPGQFNQPQHF	TGCGCCAGCAGCCAAGGCCCGGGCCAGTTCAATCAGCCCCAGCATTTT
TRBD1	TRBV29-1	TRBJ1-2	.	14	CSVEEGRGPSGYTF	TGCAGCGTTGAAGAGGGCAGGGGGCCGAGTGGCTACACCTTC
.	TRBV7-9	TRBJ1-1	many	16	CASSLPARDMNTEAFF	TGTGCCAGCAGCTTACCCGCCAGGGATATGAACACTGAAGCTTTCTTT
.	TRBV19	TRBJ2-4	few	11	CASLAKNIQYF	TGTGCCAGTCTTGCCAAAAACATTCAGTACTTC
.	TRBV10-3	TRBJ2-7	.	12	CAISERDSEQYF	TGTGCCATCAGTGAAAGGGACTCCGAGCAGTACTTC
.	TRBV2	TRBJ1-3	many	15	CASSVGWWGGNTIYF	TGTGCCAGCAGTGTTGGTTGGTGGGGTGGAAACACCATATATTTT